A selection of T cell receptor beta chains follows, all from one sample in a study of shared clonotypes between healthy human individuals. Measured with immunoSEQ multiplex PCR; TCRdb has only the in-frame clones, and not every one. Found here are about 1,500,000 clones, roughly 96% of them singletons; the top ten hold approximately 1.1%. Sample: naive CD4+ T cells sorted from blood. The source is a man aged 25 to 40 in good health. Each CDR3 is given with its conserved first and last residue. Fields, in order: J gene, D gene, V gene, clone size, CDR3 DNA, CDR3 protein. D genes are given only for firm matches. Clone size is shown for a subset of rows, as once, few, many or a class of expanded clone.

J gene: TRBJ2-7
D gene: TRBD2
V gene: TRBV7-2
clone size: -
CDR3 DNA: TGTGCCAGCAGCAAAAGACTAGCGGGAGGGTACGACGAGCAGTACTTC
CDR3 protein: CASSKRLAGGYDEQYF

J gene: TRBJ2-2
D gene: TRBD1
V gene: TRBV7-8
clone size: -
CDR3 DNA: TGTGCCAGCAATCCTCGGCCGGGACAGCCCATGAACACCGGGGAGCTGTTTTTT
CDR3 protein: CASNPRPGQPMNTGELFF

J gene: TRBJ1-1
D gene: -
V gene: TRBV29-1
clone size: -
CDR3 DNA: TGCAGCGTTGTGGTTTCAGGGGAGAACACTGAAGCTTTCTTT
CDR3 protein: CSVVVSGENTEAFF

J gene: TRBJ1-5
D gene: -
V gene: TRBV28
clone size: -
CDR3 DNA: TGTGCCAGCAGTTTAAATATAGGTAATAGCAATCAGCCCCAGCATTTT
CDR3 protein: CASSLNIGNSNQPQHF

J gene: TRBJ1-1
D gene: -
V gene: TRBV18
clone size: -
CDR3 DNA: TGTGCCAGCTCACTAAAAGACGGGAACACTGAAGCTTTCTTT
CDR3 protein: CASSLKDGNTEAFF

J gene: TRBJ2-5
D gene: -
V gene: TRBV5-6
clone size: -
CDR3 DNA: TGTGCCAGCAGCTTGTTTGTTGCAGAAGAGACCCAGTACTTC
CDR3 protein: CASSLFVAEETQYF

J gene: TRBJ2-2
D gene: -
V gene: TRBV10-2
clone size: -
CDR3 DNA: TGCGCCAGCAGTGCAGCAGGGCGCACCGGGGAGCTGTTTTTT
CDR3 protein: CASSAAGRTGELFF

J gene: TRBJ2-2
D gene: -
V gene: TRBV11-2
clone size: -
CDR3 DNA: TGTGCCAGCATAGTCGGGTCGGGACGGGTCACCGGGGAGCTGTTTTTT
CDR3 protein: CASIVGSGRVTGELFF

J gene: TRBJ2-5
D gene: TRBD1
V gene: TRBV29-1
clone size: -
CDR3 DNA: TGCAGCGTAAGAGGACAGGGAGTCGAGACCCAGTACTTC
CDR3 protein: CSVRGQGVETQYF

J gene: TRBJ2-1
D gene: -
V gene: TRBV11-3
clone size: -
CDR3 DNA: TGTGCCAGCAGCCTGGCGGGCCCAGACGAGGCTGAGCAGTTCTTC
CDR3 protein: CASSLAGPDEAEQFF

J gene: TRBJ2-7
D gene: -
V gene: TRBV19
clone size: -
CDR3 DNA: TGTGCCAGTAACCAGGGGGGGTACGAGCAGTACTTC
CDR3 protein: CASNQGGYEQYF

J gene: TRBJ2-2
D gene: TRBD1
V gene: TRBV7-9
clone size: -
CDR3 DNA: TGTGCCAGCAGCTTTGGGACAGGCCCTTTCACCGGGGAGCTGTTTTTT
CDR3 protein: CASSFGTGPFTGELFF

J gene: TRBJ2-6
D gene: -
V gene: TRBV6-1
clone size: -
CDR3 DNA: TGTGCCAGCAGTGAAGACGGGCTTGTGACATTACCTCTGGGAGCCAACGTCCTGACTTTC
CDR3 protein: CASSEDGLVTLPLGANVLTF

J gene: TRBJ2-7
D gene: TRBD1
V gene: TRBV30
clone size: -
CDR3 DNA: TGTGCCTGGAGTGAATTCGACAGGGTCTACGAGCAGTACTTC
CDR3 protein: CAWSEFDRVYEQYF

J gene: TRBJ2-7
D gene: TRBD2
V gene: TRBV28
clone size: -
CDR3 DNA: TGTGCCAGCAGTACCTCCACTAGCGTTAGCTCCTACGAGCAGTACTTC
CDR3 protein: CASSTSTSVSSYEQYF

J gene: TRBJ2-1
D gene: TRBD2
V gene: TRBV4-1
clone size: -
CDR3 DNA: TGCGCCAGCAGCCAAGATCGGGCGGCTAGCGGGGAGAATGAGCAGTTCTTC
CDR3 protein: CASSQDRAASGENEQFF

J gene: TRBJ2-6
D gene: -
V gene: TRBV28
clone size: -
CDR3 DNA: TGTGCCAGCAGTTTATTCTCCTTGGCCAAGGGGACCAACGTCCTGACTTTC
CDR3 protein: CASSLFSLAKGTNVLTF

J gene: TRBJ2-1
D gene: -
V gene: TRBV10-3
clone size: -
CDR3 DNA: TGTGCCATCAGTGAGGGGTATCCTGAGCAGTTCTTC
CDR3 protein: CAISEGYPEQFF

J gene: TRBJ2-7
D gene: -
V gene: TRBV5-6
clone size: -
CDR3 DNA: TGTGCCAGCAGCCGGACGGCGGGATCTAGCTCCTACGAGCAGTACTTC
CDR3 protein: CASSRTAGSSSYEQYF

J gene: TRBJ2-1
D gene: -
V gene: TRBV6-5
clone size: -
CDR3 DNA: TGTGCCAGCAGTAAGCTCCCCAATACCCCTTATGAGCAGTTCTTC
CDR3 protein: CASSKLPNTPYEQFF

J gene: TRBJ2-3
D gene: TRBD2
V gene: TRBV27
clone size: -
CDR3 DNA: TGTGCCAGCAGAGGTTGGCGGGGGGGCCCAGATACGCAGTATTTT
CDR3 protein: CASRGWRGGPDTQYF

J gene: TRBJ2-3
D gene: TRBD1
V gene: TRBV7-9
clone size: -
CDR3 DNA: TGTGCCAGCAGCTTCCCGGGACAGAGCACAGATACGCAGTATTTT
CDR3 protein: CASSFPGQSTDTQYF

J gene: TRBJ1-1
D gene: -
V gene: TRBV9
clone size: -
CDR3 DNA: TGTGCCAGCAGCACTAACAGTTTATCCTCTGAAGCTTTCTTT
CDR3 protein: CASSTNSLSSEAFF

J gene: TRBJ1-2
D gene: -
V gene: TRBV29-1
clone size: -
CDR3 DNA: TGCAGCGTGAGGGACCGACACTATGGCTACACCTTC
CDR3 protein: CSVRDRHYGYTF

J gene: TRBJ2-1
D gene: TRBD2
V gene: TRBV7-8
clone size: -
CDR3 DNA: TGTGCCAGCAGCTCCCCGGGGACATCGGGACTAGCGGGACCCAATGAGCAGTTCTTC
CDR3 protein: CASSSPGTSGLAGPNEQFF

J gene: TRBJ2-2
D gene: -
V gene: TRBV21-1
clone size: -
CDR3 DNA: TGTGCCAGCAGCCCGAGGACAGGGAAGAGCACCGGGGAGCTGTTTTTT
CDR3 protein: CASSPRTGKSTGELFF

J gene: TRBJ2-3
D gene: TRBD2
V gene: TRBV9
clone size: -
CDR3 DNA: TGTGCCAGCAGCCCAAAGCCCAGCGGGAGGGCAGATACGCAGTATTTT
CDR3 protein: CASSPKPSGRADTQYF

J gene: TRBJ2-3
D gene: TRBD1
V gene: TRBV19
clone size: -
CDR3 DNA: TGTGCCAGTAGTATGACAGGGGCAAACACAGATACGCAGTATTTT
CDR3 protein: CASSMTGANTDTQYF

J gene: TRBJ1-1
D gene: TRBD1
V gene: TRBV9
clone size: -
CDR3 DNA: TGTGCCAGCAGCTTTGGACAGGGGAACACTGAAGCTTTCTTT
CDR3 protein: CASSFGQGNTEAFF

J gene: TRBJ2-7
D gene: TRBD2
V gene: TRBV5-4
clone size: -
CDR3 DNA: TGTGCCAGCAGCTCCTCAGCGGGAACTTACGAGCAGTACTTC
CDR3 protein: CASSSSAGTYEQYF

J gene: TRBJ1-2
D gene: -
V gene: TRBV19
clone size: -
CDR3 DNA: TGTGCCAGTAGCCTTGGTTTCTCCTATGGCTACACCTTC
CDR3 protein: CASSLGFSYGYTF

J gene: TRBJ2-3
D gene: -
V gene: TRBV14
clone size: -
CDR3 DNA: TGTGCCAGCAGCCGACTAGTCTCCACAGATACGCAGTATTTT
CDR3 protein: CASSRLVSTDTQYF

J gene: TRBJ2-2
D gene: TRBD2
V gene: TRBV10-2
clone size: -
CDR3 DNA: TGCGCCAGCCGCGCGACTAGCGGGTACACCGGGGAGCTGTTTTTT
CDR3 protein: CASRATSGYTGELFF

J gene: TRBJ2-2
D gene: TRBD2
V gene: TRBV14
clone size: once
CDR3 DNA: TGTGCCAGCAGCCAGTGGACTAGCGGGCGGTCGAACACCGGGGAGCTGTTTTTT
CDR3 protein: CASSQWTSGRSNTGELFF

J gene: TRBJ2-7
D gene: -
V gene: TRBV2
clone size: -
CDR3 DNA: TGTGCCAGCAGTGAAAGGGTTCCGACCTACGAGCAGTACTTC
CDR3 protein: CASSERVPTYEQYF

J gene: TRBJ2-1
D gene: TRBD2
V gene: TRBV6-4
clone size: -
CDR3 DNA: TGTGCCAGCAGTTTTGTGGCTAGCGGGATCTACAATGAGCAGTTCTTC
CDR3 protein: CASSFVASGIYNEQFF

J gene: TRBJ2-3
D gene: -
V gene: TRBV11-2
clone size: -
CDR3 DNA: TGTGCCAGCAGCTTAGGCGTGGGGGGCAGGAACACAGATACGCAGTATTTT
CDR3 protein: CASSLGVGGRNTDTQYF

J gene: TRBJ1-2
D gene: TRBD1
V gene: TRBV28
clone size: -
CDR3 DNA: TGTGCCAGCAGTTTGGGACAGTTAACAAACTATGGCTACACCTTC
CDR3 protein: CASSLGQLTNYGYTF

J gene: TRBJ2-6
D gene: TRBD1
V gene: TRBV29-1
clone size: -
CDR3 DNA: TGCAGCGTCGGACAGGGTGACTCTGGGGCCAACGTCCTGACTTTC
CDR3 protein: CSVGQGDSGANVLTF

J gene: TRBJ2-1
D gene: TRBD2
V gene: TRBV30
clone size: -
CDR3 DNA: TGTGCCTGGAGGGGACTAGCGGAATACAATGAGCAGTTCTTC
CDR3 protein: CAWRGLAEYNEQFF

J gene: TRBJ2-4
D gene: -
V gene: TRBV9
clone size: -
CDR3 DNA: TGTGCCAGCAGCCCTGGGACAACCAAGGGGGCCAAAAACATTCAGTACTTC
CDR3 protein: CASSPGTTKGAKNIQYF

J gene: TRBJ2-2
D gene: TRBD2
V gene: TRBV2
clone size: -
CDR3 DNA: TGTGCCAGCAGGGAACTAGCGGGAGGTGGTACCGGGGAGCTGTTTTTT
CDR3 protein: CASRELAGGGTGELFF

J gene: TRBJ2-2
D gene: -
V gene: TRBV7-9
clone size: once
CDR3 DNA: TGTGCCAGCAGCCCAAGGGCAGGTCCTTTGTCCGGGGAGCTGTTTTTT
CDR3 protein: CASSPRAGPLSGELFF

J gene: TRBJ2-3
D gene: TRBD2
V gene: TRBV14
clone size: -
CDR3 DNA: TGTGCCAGCAGCCAACGGCTAGCGGGAGTCACAGATACGCAGTATTTT
CDR3 protein: CASSQRLAGVTDTQYF

J gene: TRBJ1-5
D gene: -
V gene: TRBV5-5
clone size: -
CDR3 DNA: TGTGCCAGCAGCCTATATAGCAATCAGCCCCAGCATTTT
CDR3 protein: CASSLYSNQPQHF

J gene: TRBJ1-1
D gene: TRBD1
V gene: TRBV5-1
clone size: -
CDR3 DNA: TGCGCCAGCAGCCTTTACCAACAGGGGGCGAGTAACACTGAAGCTTTCTTT
CDR3 protein: CASSLYQQGASNTEAFF

J gene: TRBJ2-1
D gene: TRBD2
V gene: TRBV5-1
clone size: -
CDR3 DNA: TGCGCCAGCAGCTTGGAACTAGCGGGGAGCTCCTACAATGAGCAGTTCTTC
CDR3 protein: CASSLELAGSSYNEQFF

J gene: TRBJ1-2
D gene: -
V gene: TRBV5-1
clone size: -
CDR3 DNA: TGCGCCAGCAGGGGAATTAACTATGGCTACACCTTC
CDR3 protein: CASRGINYGYTF

J gene: TRBJ2-1
D gene: -
V gene: TRBV5-4
clone size: -
CDR3 DNA: TGTGCCAGCAGCTTGACCGGGGCGGTATACAATGAGCAGTTCTTC
CDR3 protein: CASSLTGAVYNEQFF

J gene: TRBJ2-7
D gene: -
V gene: TRBV21-1
clone size: -
CDR3 DNA: TGTGCCAGCAGCATCACAGGGGTACCGACCGAGCAGTACTTC
CDR3 protein: CASSITGVPTEQYF

J gene: TRBJ1-5
D gene: -
V gene: TRBV10-3
clone size: -
CDR3 DNA: TGTGCCATCAGTGCCCTGAGCAATCAGCCCCAGCATTTT
CDR3 protein: CAISALSNQPQHF

J gene: TRBJ1-5
D gene: -
V gene: TRBV5-1
clone size: -
CDR3 DNA: TGCGCCAGCAGCTTGATGCCAGGCCTTAGCAATCAGCCCCAGCATTTT
CDR3 protein: CASSLMPGLSNQPQHF

J gene: TRBJ1-5
D gene: TRBD1
V gene: TRBV5-4
clone size: -
CDR3 DNA: TGTGCCAGCAGCCAGGGACAGGGTGTTCAGCCCCAGCATTTT
CDR3 protein: CASSQGQGVQPQHF